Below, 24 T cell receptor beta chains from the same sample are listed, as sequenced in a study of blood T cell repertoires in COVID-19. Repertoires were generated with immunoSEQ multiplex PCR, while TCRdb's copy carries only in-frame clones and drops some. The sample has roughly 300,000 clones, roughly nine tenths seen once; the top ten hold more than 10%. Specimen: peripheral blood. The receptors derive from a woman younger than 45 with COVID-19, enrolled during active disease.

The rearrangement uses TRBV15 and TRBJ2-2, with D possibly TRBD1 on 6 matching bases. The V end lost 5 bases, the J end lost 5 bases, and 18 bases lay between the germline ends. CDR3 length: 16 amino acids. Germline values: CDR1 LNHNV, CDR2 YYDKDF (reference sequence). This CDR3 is CATSPGWGPITGELFF. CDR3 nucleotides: TGTGCCACCAGCCCAGGTTGGGGGCCGATTACCGGGGAGCTGTTTTTT. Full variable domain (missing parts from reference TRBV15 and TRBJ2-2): DAMVIQNPRYQVTQFGKPVTLSCSQTLNHNVMYWYQQKSSQAPKLLFHYYDKDFNNEADTPDNFQSRRPNTSFCFLDIRSPGLGDTAMYLCATSPGWGPITGELFFGEGSRLTVL.

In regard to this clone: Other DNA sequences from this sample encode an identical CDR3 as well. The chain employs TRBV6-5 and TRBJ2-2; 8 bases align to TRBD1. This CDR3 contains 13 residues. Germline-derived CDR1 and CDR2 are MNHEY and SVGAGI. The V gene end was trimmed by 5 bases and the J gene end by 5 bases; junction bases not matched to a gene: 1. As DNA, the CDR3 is TGTGCCAGCAGTCGACAGGGGACCGGGGAGCTGTTTTTT. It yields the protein CASSRQGTGELFF.

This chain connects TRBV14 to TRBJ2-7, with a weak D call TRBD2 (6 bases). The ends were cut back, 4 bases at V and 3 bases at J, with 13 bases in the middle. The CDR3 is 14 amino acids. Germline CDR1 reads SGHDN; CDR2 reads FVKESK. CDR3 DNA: TGTGCCAGCAGCCCGGGACTCAACAACTACGAGCAGTACTTC. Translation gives CASSPGLNNYEQYF.

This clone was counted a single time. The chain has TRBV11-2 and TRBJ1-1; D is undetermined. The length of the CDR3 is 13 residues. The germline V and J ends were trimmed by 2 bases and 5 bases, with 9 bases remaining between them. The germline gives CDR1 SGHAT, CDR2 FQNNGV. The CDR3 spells CASSLTVRTEAFF. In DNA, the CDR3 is TGTGCCAGCAGCTTAACGGTGAGGACTGAAGCTTTCTTT. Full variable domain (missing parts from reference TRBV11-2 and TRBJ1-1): EAGVAQSPRYKIIEKRQSVAFWCNPISGHATLYWYQQILGQGPKLLIQFQNNGVVDDSQLPKDRFSAERLKGVDSTLKIQPAKLEDSAVYLCASSLTVRTEAFFGQGTRLTVV.

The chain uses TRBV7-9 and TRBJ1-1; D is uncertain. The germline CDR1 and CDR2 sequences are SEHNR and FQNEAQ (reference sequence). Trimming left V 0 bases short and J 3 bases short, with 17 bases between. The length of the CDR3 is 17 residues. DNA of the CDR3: TGTGCCAGCAGCTTAGCGGGTGGGGAGGGCGGATACACTGAAGCTTTCTTT. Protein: CASSLAGGEGGYTEAFF.

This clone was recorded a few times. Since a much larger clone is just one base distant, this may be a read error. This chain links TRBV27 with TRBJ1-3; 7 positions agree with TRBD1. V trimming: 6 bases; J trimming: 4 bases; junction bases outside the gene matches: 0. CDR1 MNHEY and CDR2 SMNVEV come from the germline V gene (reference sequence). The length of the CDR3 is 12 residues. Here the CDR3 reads CASRDRGNTIYF. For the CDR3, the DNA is TGTGCCAGCAGGGACAGGGGAAACACCATATATTTT.

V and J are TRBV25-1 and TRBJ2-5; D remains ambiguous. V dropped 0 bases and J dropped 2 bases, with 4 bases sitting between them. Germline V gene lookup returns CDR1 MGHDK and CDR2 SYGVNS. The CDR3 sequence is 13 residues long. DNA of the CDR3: TGTGCCAGCAGTGAATATTCTCAAGAGACCCAGTACTTC. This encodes CASSEYSQETQYF.

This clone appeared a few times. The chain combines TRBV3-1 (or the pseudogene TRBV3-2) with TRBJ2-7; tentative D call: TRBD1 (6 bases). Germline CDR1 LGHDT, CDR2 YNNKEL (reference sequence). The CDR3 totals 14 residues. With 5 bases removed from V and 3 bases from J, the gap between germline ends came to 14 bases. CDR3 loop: CASSTRDNFYEQYF. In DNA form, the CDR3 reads TGTGCCAGCAGCACCCGGGACAATTTCTACGAGCAGTACTTC.

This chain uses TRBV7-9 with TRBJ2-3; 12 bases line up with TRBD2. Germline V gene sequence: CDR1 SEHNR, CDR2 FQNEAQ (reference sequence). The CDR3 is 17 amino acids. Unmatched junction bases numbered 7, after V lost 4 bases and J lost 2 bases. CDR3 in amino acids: CASSSWASGGDTDTQYF. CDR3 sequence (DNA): TGTGCCAGCAGCTCCTGGGCTAGCGGGGGGGACACAGATACGCAGTATTTT.

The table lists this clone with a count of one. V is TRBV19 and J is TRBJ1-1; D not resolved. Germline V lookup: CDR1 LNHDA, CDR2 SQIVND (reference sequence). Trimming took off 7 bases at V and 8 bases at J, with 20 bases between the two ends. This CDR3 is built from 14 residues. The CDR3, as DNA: TGTGCCAGTACCGTTGGATACGGCGGGGTCGAAGCTTTCTTT. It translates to CASTVGYGGVEAFF.

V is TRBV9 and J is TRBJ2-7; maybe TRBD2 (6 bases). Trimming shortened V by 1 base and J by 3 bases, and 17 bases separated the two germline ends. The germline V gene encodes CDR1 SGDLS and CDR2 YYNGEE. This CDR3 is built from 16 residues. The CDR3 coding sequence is TGTGCCAGCAGCGTACTCGGGAGCCCAACCCTCTACGAGCAGTACTTC. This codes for CASSVLGSPTLYEQYF.

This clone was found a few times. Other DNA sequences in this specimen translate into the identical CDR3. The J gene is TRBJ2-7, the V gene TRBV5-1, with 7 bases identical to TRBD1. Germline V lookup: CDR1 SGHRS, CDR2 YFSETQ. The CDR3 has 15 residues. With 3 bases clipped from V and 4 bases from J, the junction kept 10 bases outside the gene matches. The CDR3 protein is CASSSWTGGGYEQYF. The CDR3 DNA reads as TGCGCCAGCAGCTCCTGGACAGGCGGAGGATACGAGCAGTACTTC. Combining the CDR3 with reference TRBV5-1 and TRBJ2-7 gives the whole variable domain KAGVTQTPRYLIKTRGQQVTLSCSPISGHRSVSWYQQTPGQGLQFLFEYFSETQRNKGNFPGRFSGRQFSNSRSEMNVSTLELGDSALYLCASSSWTGGGYEQYFGPGTRLTVT.

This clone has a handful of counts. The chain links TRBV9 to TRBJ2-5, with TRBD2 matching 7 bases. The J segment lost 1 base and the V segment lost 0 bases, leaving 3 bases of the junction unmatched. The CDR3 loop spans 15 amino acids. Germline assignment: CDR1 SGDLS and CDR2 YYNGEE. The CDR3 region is CASSVVSGAQETQYF. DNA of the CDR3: TGTGCCAGCAGCGTAGTAAGCGGGGCCCAAGAGACCCAGTACTTC.

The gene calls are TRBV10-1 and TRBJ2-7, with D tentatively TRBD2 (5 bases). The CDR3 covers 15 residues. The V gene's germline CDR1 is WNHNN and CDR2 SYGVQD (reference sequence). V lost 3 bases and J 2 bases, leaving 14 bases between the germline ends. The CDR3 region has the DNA TGCGCCAGCAGTGATATCGGGAAAGGCACCTACGAGCAGTACTTC. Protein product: CASSDIGKGTYEQYF.

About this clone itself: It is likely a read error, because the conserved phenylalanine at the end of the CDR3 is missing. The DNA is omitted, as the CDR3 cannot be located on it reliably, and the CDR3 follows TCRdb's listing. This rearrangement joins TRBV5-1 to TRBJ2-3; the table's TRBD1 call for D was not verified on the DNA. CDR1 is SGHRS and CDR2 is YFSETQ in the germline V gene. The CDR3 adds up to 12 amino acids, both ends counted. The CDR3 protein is CASSPGTGYFYL.

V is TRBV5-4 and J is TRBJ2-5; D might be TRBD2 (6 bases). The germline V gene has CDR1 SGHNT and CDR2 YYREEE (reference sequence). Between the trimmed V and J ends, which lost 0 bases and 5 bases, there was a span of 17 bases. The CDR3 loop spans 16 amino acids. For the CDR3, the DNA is TGTGCCAGCAGCTTGGGTGGAACGGGGGAAGCGGAGACCCAGTACTTC. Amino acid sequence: CASSLGGTGEAETQYF.

The CDR3 reads CACSGGAGELFF. The CDR3, as DNA: TGTGCCTGCTCGGGGGGAGCCGGGGAGCTGTTTTTT. The chain combines TRBV7-9 with TRBJ2-2; TRBD2 matches at 7 bases. V shed 11 bases, J shed 6 bases, and the junction held 6 bases outside the gene matches. CDR3 length equals 12 residues. Germline CDR1 reads SEHNR; CDR2 reads FQNEAQ (reference sequence).

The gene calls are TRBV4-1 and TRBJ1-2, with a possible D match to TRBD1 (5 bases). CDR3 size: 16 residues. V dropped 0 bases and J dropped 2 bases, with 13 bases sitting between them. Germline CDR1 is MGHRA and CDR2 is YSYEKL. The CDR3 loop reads CASSQDWPGKNYGYTF. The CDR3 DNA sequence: TGCGCCAGCAGCCAAGATTGGCCAGGGAAGAACTATGGCTACACCTTC.

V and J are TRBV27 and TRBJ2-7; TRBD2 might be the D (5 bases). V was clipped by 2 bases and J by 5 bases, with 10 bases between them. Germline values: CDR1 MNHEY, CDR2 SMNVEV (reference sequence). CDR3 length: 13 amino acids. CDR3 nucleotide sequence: TGTGCCAGCAGTTTACGGGGTGCCCACGAGCAGTACTTC. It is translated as CASSLRGAHEQYF.

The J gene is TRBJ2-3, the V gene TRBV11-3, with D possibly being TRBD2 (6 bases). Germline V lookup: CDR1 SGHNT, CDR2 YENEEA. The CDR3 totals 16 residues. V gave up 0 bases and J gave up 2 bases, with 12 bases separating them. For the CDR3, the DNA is TGTGCCAGCAGCTTAGATTCCGGGACTTTCACAGATACGCAGTATTTT. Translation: CASSLDSGTFTDTQYF.

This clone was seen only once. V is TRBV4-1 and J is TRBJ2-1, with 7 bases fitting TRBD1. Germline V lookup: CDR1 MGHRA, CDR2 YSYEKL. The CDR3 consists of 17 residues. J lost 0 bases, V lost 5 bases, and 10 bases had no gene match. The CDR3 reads CASSKPPRDSSYNEQFF. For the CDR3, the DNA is TGCGCCAGCAGCAAACCACCTAGGGACAGCTCCTACAATGAGCAGTTCTTC.

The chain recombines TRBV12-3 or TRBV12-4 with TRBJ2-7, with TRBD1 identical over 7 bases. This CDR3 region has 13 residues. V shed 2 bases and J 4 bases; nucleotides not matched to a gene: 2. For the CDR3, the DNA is TGTGCCAGCAGTTTAATCAGGGGGTACGAGCAGTACTTC. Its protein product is CASSLIRGYEQYF.

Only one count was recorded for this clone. CDR3 nucleotide sequence: TGTGCTGATGACTCACCCCCTCGCAATCAGCCCCAGCATTTT. Translation: CADDSPPRNQPQHF. V and J are TRBV12-5 and TRBJ1-5; D is undetermined. In germline, CDR1 is LGHNT, CDR2 FRNRAP. Trimming shortened V by 11 bases and J by 2 bases, and 16 bases separated the two germline ends. The CDR3 covers 14 residues.

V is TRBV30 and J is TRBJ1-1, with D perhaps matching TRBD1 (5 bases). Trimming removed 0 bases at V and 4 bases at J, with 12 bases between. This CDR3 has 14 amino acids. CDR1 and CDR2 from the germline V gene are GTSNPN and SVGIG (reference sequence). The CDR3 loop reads CAWSVGAMGTEAFF. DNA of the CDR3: TGTGCCTGGAGTGTAGGGGCCATGGGCACTGAAGCTTTCTTT. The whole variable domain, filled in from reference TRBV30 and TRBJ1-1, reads SQTIHQWPATLVQPVGSPLSLECTVEGTSNPNLYWYRQAAGRGLQLLFYSVGIGQISSEVPQNLSASRPQDRQFILSSKKLLLSDSGFYLCAWSVGAMGTEAFFGQGTRLTVV.